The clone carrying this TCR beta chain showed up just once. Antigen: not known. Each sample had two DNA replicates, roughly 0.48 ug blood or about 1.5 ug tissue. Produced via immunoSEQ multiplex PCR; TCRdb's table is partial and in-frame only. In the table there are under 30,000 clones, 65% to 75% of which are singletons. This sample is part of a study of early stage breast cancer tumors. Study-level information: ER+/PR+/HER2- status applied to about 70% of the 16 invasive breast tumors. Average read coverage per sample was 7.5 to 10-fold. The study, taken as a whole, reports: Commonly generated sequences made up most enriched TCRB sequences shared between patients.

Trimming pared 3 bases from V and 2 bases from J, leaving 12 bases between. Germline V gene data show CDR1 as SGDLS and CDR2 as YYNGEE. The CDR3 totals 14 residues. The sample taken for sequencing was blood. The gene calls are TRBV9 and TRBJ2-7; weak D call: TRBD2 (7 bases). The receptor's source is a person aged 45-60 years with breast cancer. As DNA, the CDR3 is TGTGCCAGCAGCGCAGGCGGGGGCACCTACGAGCAGTACTTC. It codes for CASSAGGGTYEQYF.